The 21 T cell receptor beta chains reported below all come from one sample, sequenced in a study of blood T cell repertoires in COVID-19. Data came from immunoSEQ multiplex PCR; TCRdb stores just in-frame clones and leaves some out. The profile covers roughly 65,000 clones, with roughly 80% appearing a single time and approximately 15% taken by the ten largest. The sequencing sample was made of peripheral blood. These receptors originate from a man aged 60-69 years with acute or convalescent COVID-19.

This clone has a single count. This sequence joins TRBV6-5 and TRBJ1-3; TRBD1 matches 8 bases. V was pared by 6 bases and J by 0 bases, with 4 bases of the junction left unmatched. CDR3 length equals 15 residues. The V gene's germline CDR1 is MNHEY and CDR2 SVGAGI. DNA of the CDR3: TGTGCCAGCAGGTCCGACAGGGGCTCTGGAAACACCATATATTTT. It is translated as CASRSDRGSGNTIYF.

The chain has TRBV4-1 and TRBJ1-5, with no clear D. Germline V lookup: CDR1 MGHRA, CDR2 YSYEKL. The CDR3 is 17 amino acids. With 1 base removed from V and 2 bases from J, the gap between germline ends came to 15 bases. CDR3 bases: TGCGCCAGCAGCCAAGTCTTCGGAGGGTCGGGCAATCAGCCCCAGCATTTT. Its protein is CASSQVFGGSGNQPQHF.

The chain is built from TRBV15 and TRBJ1-2, with a possible D match to TRBD1 (5 bases). Germline assignment: CDR1 LNHNV and CDR2 YYDKDF (reference sequence). Deletions cut 3 bases from V and 3 bases from J, with 11 bases between. The CDR3 contains 14 residues. The CDR3 spells CATSRSGNYYGYTF. The DNA of the CDR3 is TGTGCCACCAGCAGGTCAGGGAACTACTATGGCTACACCTTC.

The V gene is TRBV7-6, the J gene TRBJ1-1; no clear D. Germline CDR1 reads SGHVS; CDR2 reads FNYEAQ. The V gene lost 4 bases and the J gene lost 5 bases, with 11 bases spanning the gap. The CDR3 length is 13 residues. CDR3 nucleotides: TGTGCCAGCAGCTCTAGACGGAGGACTGAAGCTTTCTTT. Translated, it gives CASSSRRRTEAFF.

The chain carries TRBV6-1 and TRBJ2-3, with D possibly matching TRBD1 (7 bases). V lost 4 bases to trimming and J lost 3 bases, with 20 bases between them. This CDR3 is built from 17 residues. The germline V gene encodes CDR1 MNHNS and CDR2 SASEGT. The CDR3 DNA is TGTGCCAGCAGTGTCCTGCGACAGGGACTGACTACAGATACGCAGTATTTT. Translation gives CASSVLRQGLTTDTQYF.

The chain joins TRBV30 to TRBJ1-2; a possible D gene is TRBD1 (6 bases). Germline V gives CDR1 GTSNPN, CDR2 SVGIG (reference sequence). The V end was cut by 3 bases, the J end by 5 bases, with 13 bases between. There are 13 residues in the CDR3. The CDR3 spells CAWRALTGYGYTF. In DNA, the CDR3 is TGTGCCTGGAGAGCCTTGACAGGATATGGCTACACCTTC.

The rearrangement joins TRBV18 to TRBJ2-2, with TRBD1 matching 9 bases. CDR3 length: 16 residues. The ends lost 6 bases at V and 4 bases at J; junction bases unmatched: 9. Germline-derived CDR1 and CDR2 are KGHSH and LQKENI. In DNA, the CDR3 is TGTGCCAGCTCCCCTGGGACAGGGAGAAGCACCGGGGAGCTGTTTTTT. This codes for CASSPGTGRSTGELFF. Full variable domain (remainder filled in from reference TRBV18 and TRBJ2-2): NAGVMQNPRHLVRRRGQEARLRCSPMKGHSHVYWYRQLPEEGLKFMVYLQKENIIDESGMPKERFSAEFPKEGPSILRIQQVVRGDSAAYFCASSPGTGRSTGELFFGEGSRLTVL.

V and J are TRBV7-2 and TRBJ1-2; D gene ambiguous. Trimming took 5 bases from V and 1 from J, leaving 17 bases between them. CDR1 and CDR2 from the germline V gene are SGHTA and FQGNSA. The CDR3 covers 16 residues. The CDR3 nucleotides are TGTGCCAGCAGCCCTAGGGAGCATCTTTATAACTATGGCTACACCTTC. Encoded protein: CASSPREHLYNYGYTF.

The J gene is TRBJ1-5, the V gene TRBV7-8; 8 bases align to TRBD1. The CDR3 loop spans 15 amino acids. With 5 bases clipped from V and 1 base from J, the junction kept 4 bases outside the gene matches. Germline values: CDR1 SGHVS, CDR2 FQNEAQ. The CDR3 DNA reads as TGTGCCAGCAGCGGCCGGGACAGGAGCAATCAGCCCCAGCATTTT. It yields the protein CASSGRDRSNQPQHF. The variable domain in full, with the rest retrieved from reference TRBV7-8 and TRBJ1-5, is GAGVSQSPRYKVAKRGQDVALRCDPISGHVSLFWYQQALGQGPEFLTYFQNEAQLDKSGLPSDRFFAERPEGSVSTLKIQRTQQEDSAVYLCASSGRDRSNQPQHFGDGTRLSIL.

This clone is classed as medium-sized. The chain joins TRBV7-3 to TRBJ2-2; D gene ambiguous. Trimming left V 5 bases short and J 0 bases short, with 13 bases between. Germline V CDR1 and CDR2: SGHTA, FQGTGA. The CDR3 spans 16 residues. The CDR3 reads CASSRTATANTGELFF. The CDR3 DNA follows: TGTGCCAGCAGCCGAACGGCTACAGCGAACACCGGGGAGCTGTTTTTT.

The V gene is TRBV5-8, the J gene TRBJ2-1; D gene uncertain. The germline gives CDR1 SGHTS, CDR2 YDEGEE. The CDR3 sequence is 15 residues long. V lost 0 bases and J lost 4, with 11 bases in between. CDR3: CASSLGAFRYNEQFF. Written as DNA, the CDR3 is TGTGCCAGCAGCTTGGGGGCGTTCCGATACAATGAGCAGTTCTTC.

The chain employs TRBV6-1 and TRBJ2-3, with D tentatively TRBD1 (7 bases). The CDR3 sequence is 13 residues long. V dropped 6 bases and J dropped 7 bases, with 14 bases sitting between them. In germline, CDR1 is MNHNS, CDR2 SASEGT. The CDR3 DNA sequence: TGTGCCAGCAGGCCACAGGGGAGGAATACGCAGTATTTT. Translated, it gives CASRPQGRNTQYF.

The CDR3 spells CASSLPRTGELFF. In nucleotides, the CDR3 is TGTGCCAGCAGCTTACCTAGGACCGGGGAGCTGTTTTTT. This chain uses TRBV7-2 with TRBJ2-2; no reliable D call. Germline V gene sequence: CDR1 SGHTA, CDR2 FQGNSA. Trimming removed 2 bases from V and 5 bases from J, with 6 bases in between. The CDR3 length is 13 residues.

DNA for the CDR3: TGTGCCAGCAGTTTAGCAACTCCGTACGAGCAGTACTTC. Residues: CASSLATPYEQYF. The chain couples TRBV28 to TRBJ2-7, with no clear D. This CDR3 spans 13 amino acids. V was pared by 2 bases and J by 4 bases, with 9 bases between. Germline-derived CDR1 and CDR2 are MDHEN and SYDVKM.

This chain links TRBV10-2 with TRBJ2-3, with unresolved D. Trimming removed 5 bases from V and 1 base from J, with 7 bases in between. CDR3 length: 13 amino acids. Germline V CDR1 and CDR2: WSHSY, SAAADI. Here the CDR3 DNA reads TGCGCCAGCAGTCCGGGTGGCACAGATACGCAGTATTTT. Translating gives CASSPGGTDTQYF.

V usage is TRBV12-1 and J usage is TRBJ2-7; no check of the table's D call, TRBD2, against the DNA was made. TRBV12-1 is a pseudogene segment. The CDR3 covers 18 residues. CDR3 loop: CASSFGGTFQSSSYEQYF. Here the CDR3 DNA reads TGTGCCAGCAGCTTTGGGGGGACTTTCCAGTCAAGCTCCTACGAGCAGTACTTC.

The J gene is TRBJ1-4, the V gene TRBV2; TRBD1 might be the D (5 bases). Germline CDR1 reads SNHLY; CDR2 reads FYNNEI. This CDR3 comprises 14 residues. V was cut by 0 bases and J by 7 bases, with 9 bases left in between. The CDR3: CASSEAVGGEKLFF. The CDR3 bases are TGTGCCAGCAGTGAAGCTGTCGGGGGTGAAAAACTGTTTTTT.

The V and J genes are TRBV30 and TRBJ2-4; D call uncertain. CDR1 is GTSNPN, CDR2 SVGIG, per germline (reference sequence). Trimming removed 3 bases from V and 7 bases from J, with 16 bases in between. The CDR3 has 14 residues. The CDR3 sequence is CAWRQARLNNIQYF. The CDR3 DNA is TGTGCCTGGAGGCAGGCGCGTCTGAATAACATTCAGTACTTC.

The V and J genes are TRBV11-3 and TRBJ2-2; 11 bases agree with TRBD2. CDR1 and CDR2 (germline): SGHNT, YENEEA. The V and J ends lost 6 bases and 4 bases, in that order; junction bases with no gene match: 7. The CDR3 has 16 residues. CDR3 bases: TGTGCCAGCAGGTCCGGGACTAGCGGCGGCACCGGGGAGCTGTTTTTT. Translation gives CASRSGTSGGTGELFF.

The chain links TRBV12-3 or TRBV12-4 to TRBJ1-2; a weak D match, TRBD1 (5 bases). The V gene lost 9 bases and the J gene lost 3 bases, with 8 bases spanning the gap. This CDR3 spans 11 amino acids. CDR3 sequence: CASSRDYGYTF. The CDR3 DNA reads as TGTGCCAGTTCCAGGGACTATGGCTACACCTTC.

Notes on this clone: A read error may account for a junction end that differs from germline. The CDR3 DNA reads as TGTGCTAGCAGCCATAGCCGAGGCAGGGGGTTAGAGACCCAGTACTTC. Its protein is CASSHSRGRGLETQYF. The chain joins TRBV7-7 to TRBJ2-5; 7 positions agree with TRBD1. The CDR3 is made up of 16 amino acids. Germline assignment: CDR1 SSHAT and CDR2 FNYEAQ (reference sequence).